This T cell receptor beta chain appears in the sequencing data of a study of control samples from healthy donors and cancer patients. Produced via immunoSEQ multiplex PCR; TCRdb's table is partial and in-frame only. The sample has 150,000 to 200,000 clones; the top ten hold approximately 2.2%. The CDR3 totals 14 residues. The junction had 2 bases not matched to a gene; V was cut back by 2 bases and J by 9 bases. CDR1 and CDR2 from the germline V gene are LGHNA and YNFKEQ. Specimen: blood. This chain links TRBV4-2 with TRBJ2-1, with 12 nucleotides matching TRBD2. This TCR came from a woman younger than 45 in good health. CDR3 residues: CASSQSSGGGEQFF. The CDR3 bases are TGTGCCAGCAGCCAATCTAGCGGGGGGGGTGAGCAGTTCTTC.